Below are 17 T cell receptor beta chains sequenced from a single sample in a study of blood T cell repertoires in COVID-19. Data came from immunoSEQ multiplex PCR; TCRdb stores just in-frame clones and leaves some out. In the table there are about 15,000 clones, 85% to 95% of which are singletons. The sample was peripheral blood. The receptors here all came from a human donor with active COVID-19. The donor label of this sample is uncertain.

This chain joins TRBV24-1 and TRBJ2-3; D perhaps matches TRBD2 (5 bases). Trimming removed 4 bases at V and 2 bases at J, with 15 bases between. The CDR3 spans 16 residues. Germline V lookup: CDR1 KGHDR, CDR2 SFDVKD. As DNA, the CDR3 is TGTGCCACCAGTGACCAAACTAGGACCAACACAGATACGCAGTATTTT. Protein: CATSDQTRTNTDTQYF.

J is TRBJ2-2 and V is TRBV27; 8 bases are a match to TRBD2. Per the germline V gene, CDR1 is MNHEY and CDR2 is SMNVEV (reference sequence). Losses at the gene ends were 2 bases for V and 4 bases for J; bases not matched to a gene: 6. There are 16 residues in the CDR3. DNA for the CDR3: TGTGCCAGCAGTTTAGTACGGGGGGGCGGCACCGGGGAGCTGTTTTTT. Translating gives CASSLVRGGGTGELFF.

This clone was counted a single time. The chain combines TRBV7-8 with TRBJ2-3; no clear D gene. The CDR3 runs 12 residues. The V and J ends lost 5 bases and 2 bases respectively, with 5 bases between them. The germline CDR1 and CDR2 sequences are SGHVS and FQNEAQ. Here the CDR3 reads CASSPYTDTQYF. CDR3 in DNA: TGTGCCAGCAGCCCCTACACAGATACGCAGTATTTT.

The CDR3 sequence: CASSVGRLNQPQHF. The CDR3 coding sequence is TGTGCCAGCAGTGTCGGCAGACTAAATCAGCCCCAGCATTTT. The chain has TRBV2 and TRBJ1-5; D unclear. The CDR3 loop spans 14 amino acids. Germline V gene sequence: CDR1 SNHLY, CDR2 FYNNEI. V lost 4 bases, J lost 4 bases, and 11 bases lay in between.

The chain is built from TRBV29-1 and TRBJ2-3, with unresolved D. The CDR3 runs 13 residues. V gave up 3 bases and J gave up 2 bases, with 9 bases separating them. Looked up from germline, CDR1 is SQVTM and CDR2 is ANQGSEA. CDR3 residues: CSVDGQATDTQYF. CDR3 sequence (DNA): TGCAGCGTTGATGGGCAGGCCACAGATACGCAGTATTTT.

This chain joins TRBV18 and TRBJ2-3, with D maybe TRBD2 (6 bases). V was shortened by 0 bases and J by 4 bases, with 20 bases between the two germline ends. From germline, CDR1 is KGHSH and CDR2 LQKENI. This CDR3 has 18 residues. The CDR3 here is CASSPPGKGLRRADTQYF. As DNA, the CDR3 is TGTGCCAGCTCACCACCGGGGAAGGGCCTACGGAGGGCAGATACGCAGTATTTT.

The genes are TRBV9 and TRBJ2-5, with 14 bases matching TRBD2. The V segment lost 3 bases and the J segment 5 bases; nucleotides outside the gene matches: 15. The CDR3 is 19 residues long. Looked up from germline, CDR1 is SGDLS and CDR2 is YYNGEE. The CDR3 protein is CASSGEGTSGGKLVETQYF. The CDR3 bases are TGTGCCAGCAGCGGAGAGGGGACTAGCGGGGGAAAGTTGGTGGAGACCCAGTACTTC. Drawing the rest from reference TRBV9 and TRBJ2-5, the complete variable domain is DSGVTQTPKHLITATGQRVTLRCSPRSGDLSVYWYQQSLDQGLQFLIQYYNGEERAKGNILERFSAQQFPDLHSELNLSSLELGDSALYFCASSGEGTSGGKLVETQYFGPGTRLLVL.

The J gene is TRBJ2-3, the V gene TRBV27; D remains unclear. Trimming removed 6 bases at V and 4 bases at J, with 20 bases between. The CDR3 runs 16 residues. The germline gives CDR1 MNHEY, CDR2 SMNVEV (reference sequence). In DNA form, the CDR3 reads TGTGCCAGCAGCCCCCTCCAGACCCCACGGGCAGATACGCAGTATTTT. Residues: CASSPLQTPRADTQYF.

The chain uses TRBV9 and TRBJ2-5; 7 bases are a match to TRBD1. V was clipped by 3 bases and J by 0 bases; unmatched bases: 5. Germline lookup yields CDR1 SGDLS and CDR2 YYNGEE. The CDR3 has 15 residues. The CDR3 reads CASSDGTEYQETQYF. In nucleotides, the CDR3 is TGTGCCAGCAGCGACGGGACAGAGTACCAAGAGACCCAGTACTTC.

The table lists this clone with a count of one. The chain uses TRBV28 and TRBJ2-4; 8 positions match TRBD1. With V trimmed by 7 bases and J by 9 bases, 11 bases remained unmatched. Germline V gene lookup returns CDR1 MDHEN and CDR2 SYDVKM. This CDR3 has 14 residues. CDR3 nucleotides: TGTGCCAGCACCCCCCTAGACAGGGGTGGCATTCAGTACTTC. It yields the protein CASTPLDRGGIQYF.

The gene calls are TRBV5-7 and TRBJ2-1; 7 bases line up with TRBD2. TRBV5-7 has ORF status, its function being uncertain. The CDR3 is 18 amino acids. V shed 1 base and J 7 bases; nucleotides not matched to a gene: 17. CDR3 DNA sequence: TGTGCCAGCAGCTTGCGTACTCCAGGACTAGTTCAGTGGAATGAGCAGTTCTTC. It translates to CASSLRTPGLVQWNEQFF.

The chain links TRBV5-1 to TRBJ2-7, with 9 bases matching TRBD1. This CDR3 has 16 residues. The V gene end was trimmed by 2 bases and the J gene end by 4 bases; junction bases not matched to a gene: 10. Germline values: CDR1 SGHRS, CDR2 YFSETQ. CDR3 bases: TGCGCCAGCAGCTTATTAGACAGGGGGAGTGCTTACGAGCAGTACTTC. It translates to CASSLLDRGSAYEQYF.

This chain joins TRBV24-1 and TRBJ2-3; 11 bases match TRBD2. From germline, CDR1 is KGHDR and CDR2 SFDVKD. CDR3 length equals 17 residues. V was clipped by 5 bases and J by 2 bases; unmatched bases: 8. For the CDR3, the DNA is TGTGCCACCAGTGGGGCCCCGGGACTAGCGGACACAGATACGCAGTATTTT. Translated, it gives CATSGAPGLADTDTQYF.

CDR3: CASRSTGVINTEAFF. CDR3 nucleotide sequence: TGTGCCAGCAGATCGACAGGGGTAATTAACACTGAAGCTTTCTTT. This rearrangement joins TRBV2 to TRBJ1-1; 8 bases agree with TRBD1. With V trimmed by 6 bases and J by 2 bases, 8 bases remained unmatched. This CDR3 has 15 amino acids. CDR1 is SNHLY, CDR2 FYNNEI, per germline.

The rearrangement joins TRBV28 to TRBJ1-5, with TRBD1 as a possible D gene (5 bases). The CDR3 has 16 residues. Trimming pared 6 bases from V and 0 bases from J, leaving 15 bases between. Germline values: CDR1 MDHEN, CDR2 SYDVKM. The CDR3 bases are TGTGCCAGCAGCGACCCCGGTGGGGCTAGCAATCAGCCCCAGCATTTT. Translation: CASSDPGGASNQPQHF.

This clone has only a few counts. The gene calls are TRBV19 and TRBJ2-2; TRBD2 agrees at 7 bases. Germline V CDR1 and CDR2: LNHDA, SQIVND (reference sequence). CDR3 length: 14 amino acids. The V gene end was trimmed by 7 bases and the J gene end by 1 base; junction bases not matched to a gene: 3. The CDR3 is CASNGGMNTGELFF. In DNA form, the CDR3 reads TGTGCCAGTAACGGGGGGATGAACACCGGGGAGCTGTTTTTT.

In regard to this clone: One end of the junction does not line up with germline, which may come from a read error. The chain combines TRBV12-3 or TRBV12-4 with TRBJ2-5, with unresolved D. The CDR3 is made up of 12 amino acids. CDR3 protein: CASSLAGQILHF. In DNA form, the CDR3 reads TGTGCCAGCAGTTTAGCTGGTCAGATATTGCACTTC.